This paragraph reports one T cell receptor beta chain. Generated by immunoSEQ multiplex PCR, the TCRdb table keeps only in-frame clones and is missing some. In the table there are 500,000 to 600,000 clones, approximately 88% of which are singletons. In Seattle, patients joined the study during active infection and were tracked longitudinally. Germline CDR1 and CDR2: WSHSY and SAAADI. The CDR3 extends over 17 amino acids. Trimming pared 3 bases from V and 4 bases from J, leaving 19 bases between. This entry comes from a study of blood T cell repertoires in COVID-19. This chain connects TRBV10-2 to TRBJ1-5; no clear D. The receptor comes from a woman aged 45-59 years with COVID-19, enrolled during active disease. The specimen was peripheral blood. The CDR3 region is CASSEGPRKRGNQPQHF. The CDR3 DNA reads TGCGCCAGCAGTGAAGGCCCCCGAAAGCGCGGGAATCAGCCCCAGCATTTT.